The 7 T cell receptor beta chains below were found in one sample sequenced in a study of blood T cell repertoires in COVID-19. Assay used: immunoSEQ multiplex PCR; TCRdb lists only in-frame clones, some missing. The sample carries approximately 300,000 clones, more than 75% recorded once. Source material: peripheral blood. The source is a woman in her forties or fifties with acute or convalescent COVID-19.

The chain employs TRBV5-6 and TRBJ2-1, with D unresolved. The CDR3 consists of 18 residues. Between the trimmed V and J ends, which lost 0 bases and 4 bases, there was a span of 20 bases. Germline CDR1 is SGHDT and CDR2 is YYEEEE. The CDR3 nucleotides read TGTGCCAGCAGCTTGGATGGTATTGCGTCCACCCTGTACAATGAGCAGTTCTTC. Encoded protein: CASSLDGIASTLYNEQFF.

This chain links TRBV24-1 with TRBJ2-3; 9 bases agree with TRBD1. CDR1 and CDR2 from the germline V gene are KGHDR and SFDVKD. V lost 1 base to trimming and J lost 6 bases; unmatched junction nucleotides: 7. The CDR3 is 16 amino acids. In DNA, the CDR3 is TGTGCCACCAGTGATTTCGGGACAGGGTTTGCGGATACGCAGTATTTT. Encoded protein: CATSDFGTGFADTQYF.

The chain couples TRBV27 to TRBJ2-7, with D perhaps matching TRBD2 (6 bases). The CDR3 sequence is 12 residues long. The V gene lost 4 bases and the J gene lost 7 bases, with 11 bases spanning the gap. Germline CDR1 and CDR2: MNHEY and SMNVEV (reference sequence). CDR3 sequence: CASSSGGREQYF. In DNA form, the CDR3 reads TGTGCCAGCAGTTCCGGGGGTCGGGAGCAGTACTTC.

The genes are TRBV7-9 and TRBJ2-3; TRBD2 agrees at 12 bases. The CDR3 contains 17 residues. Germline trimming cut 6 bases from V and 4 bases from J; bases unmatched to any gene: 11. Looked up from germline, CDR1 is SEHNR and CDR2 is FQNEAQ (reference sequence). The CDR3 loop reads CASSKNLAGGLSDTQYF. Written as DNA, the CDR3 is TGTGCCAGCAGTAAAAATCTAGCGGGAGGGCTTTCAGATACGCAGTATTTT.

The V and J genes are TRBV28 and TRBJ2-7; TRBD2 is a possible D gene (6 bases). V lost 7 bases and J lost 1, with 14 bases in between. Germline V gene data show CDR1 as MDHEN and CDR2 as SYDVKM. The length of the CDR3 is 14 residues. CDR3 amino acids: CASNQAGRSYEQYF. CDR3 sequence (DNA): TGTGCCAGCAACCAGGCGGGACGGTCCTACGAGCAGTACTTC.

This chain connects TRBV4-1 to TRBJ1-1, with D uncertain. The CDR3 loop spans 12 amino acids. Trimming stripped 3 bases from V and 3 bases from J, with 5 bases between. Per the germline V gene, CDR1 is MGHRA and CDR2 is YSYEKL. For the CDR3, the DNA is TGCGCCAGCAGCCAGGAGGACACTGAAGCTTTCTTT. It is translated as CASSQEDTEAFF.

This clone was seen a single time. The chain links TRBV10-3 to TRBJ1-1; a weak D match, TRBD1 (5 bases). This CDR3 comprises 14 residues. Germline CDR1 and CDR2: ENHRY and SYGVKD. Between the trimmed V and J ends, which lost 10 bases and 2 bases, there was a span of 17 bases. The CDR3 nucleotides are TGTGCCAACAATGGCGGGGGGTTAAACACTGAAGCTTTCTTT. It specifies CANNGGGLNTEAFF.